Each of the 29 T cell receptor beta chains below was sequenced from the same sample in a study of identical twins. Using its own MiXCR run on the 5' RACE reads, TCRdb lists one record per CDR3 protein. The sample shows a few hundred thousand distinct CDR3 sequences, roughly 9% of them seen only once. The sequenced material came from naive T cells sorted from blood. The receptors were sampled from a woman aged 45-59 years in good health.

This clonotype was seen a few times. At one end, the junction sequence differs from germline, possibly due to a read error. The chain is built from TRBV5-6 and TRBJ1-5, with 7 bases that match TRBD1. CDR1 and CDR2 from the germline V gene are SGHDT and YYEEEE. CDR3 length: 16 amino acids. The CDR3 DNA reads TGCGCCAGCAGCAGATACAGGGGAGTCAGAGGGCAGCCCCAGCATTTT. Its protein product is CASSRYRGVRGQPQHF.

Many counts were recorded for this clonotype. The V call is TRBV4-1, the J call TRBJ1-4, with D unclear. Between the trimmed V and J ends, which lost 4 bases and 5 bases, there was a span of 2 bases. Per the germline V gene, CDR1 is MGHRA and CDR2 is YSYEKL. This CDR3 is built from 11 residues. Here the CDR3 reads CASSLNEKLFF. CDR3 sequence (DNA): TGCGCCAGCAGCCTGAATGAAAAACTGTTTTTT.

The genes are TRBV5-1 and TRBJ2-2; 10 nucleotides match TRBD1. This CDR3 is 15 amino acids long. Germline CDR1 and CDR2: SGHRS and YFSETQ. Germline trimming cut 3 bases from V and 4 bases from J; bases unmatched to any gene: 3. CDR3 in DNA: TGCGCCAGCAGCTCTTGGACAGGGGGCACCGGGGAGCTGTTTTTT. Translated, it gives CASSSWTGGTGELFF.

This clonotype was seen more than once but under ten times. The chain recombines TRBV6-5 with TRBJ2-1, with unresolved D. This CDR3 has 15 amino acids. Germline CDR1 and CDR2: MNHEY and SVGAGI. V dropped 2 bases and J dropped 0 bases, with 8 bases sitting between them. CDR3 sequence: CASSYRGYSYNEQFF. CDR3 sequence (DNA): TGTGCCAGCAGTTACCGAGGATACTCCTACAATGAGCAGTTCTTC.

This clonotype occurred many times. V and J are TRBV20-1 and TRBJ2-5; a possible D gene is TRBD1 (5 bases). CDR3 length: 11 amino acids. Trimming pared 5 bases from V and 4 bases from J, leaving 8 bases between. CDR1 is DFQATT, CDR2 SNEGSKA, per germline (reference sequence). The CDR3, as DNA: TGCAGTGCTCCGCAGGGAGAGACCCAGTACTTC. This gives the protein CSAPQGETQYF.

Many counts were recorded for this clonotype. The chain recombines TRBV7-8 with TRBJ2-5; the match to TRBD2 covers 8 bases. There are 14 residues in the CDR3. After removal of 5 bases from V and 5 bases from J, the junction contained 7 bases not matched to a gene. Germline-derived CDR1 and CDR2 are SGHVS and FQNEAQ. DNA for the CDR3: TGTGCCAGCAGCCCTAGGACTAGCCATGAGACCCAGTACTTC. It encodes CASSPRTSHETQYF. The full variable domain, in which reference TRBV7-8 and TRBJ2-5 provide the parts outside the CDR3, is GAGVSQSPRYKVAKRGQDVALRCDPISGHVSLFWYQQALGQGPEFLTYFQNEAQLDKSGLPSDRFFAERPEGSVSTLKIQRTQQEDSAVYLCASSPRTSHETQYFGPGTRLLVL.

Here the CDR3 reads CASSPGLAGYNEQFF. CDR3 nucleotides: TGTGCCAGCAGCCCTGGACTAGCGGGATACAATGAGCAGTTCTTC. The V and J genes are TRBV5-5 and TRBJ2-1; 12 bases match TRBD2. Germline-derived CDR1 and CDR2 are SGHKS and YYEKEE (reference sequence). Trimming cost V 4 bases and J 4 bases; bases outside gene matches: 3. This CDR3 contains 15 residues.

CDR3 DNA sequence: TGTGCCACCAGCCCCGTTTTAGGGAGTCAAGTTAGGGCCAACGTCCTGACTTTC. This sequence encodes CATSPVLGSQVRANVLTF. This rearrangement joins TRBV15 to TRBJ2-6; weak D call: TRBD2 (5 bases). Trimming took off 5 bases at V and 5 bases at J, with 22 bases between the two ends. The CDR3 runs to 18 residues. CDR1 is LNHNV and CDR2 is YYDKDF in the germline V gene (reference sequence). Full variable domain (rest looked up from reference TRBV15 and TRBJ2-6): DAMVIQNPRYQVTQFGKPVTLSCSQTLNHNVMYWYQQKSSQAPKLLFHYYDKDFNNEADTPDNFQSRRPNTSFCFLDIRSPGLGDTAMYLCATSPVLGSQVRANVLTFGAGSRLTVL.

This clonotype was counted between two and nine times. The rearrangement uses TRBV29-1 and TRBJ2-1; D remains unclear. V shed 6 bases and J shed 3 bases, with 9 bases lying between them. The CDR3 spans 12 residues. The germline V gene encodes CDR1 SQVTM and CDR2 ANQGSEA. As DNA, the CDR3 is TGCAGCGTCCTGATTATCTACAATGAGCAGTTCTTC. This translates into CSVLIIYNEQFF.

J is TRBJ2-7 and V is TRBV4-1, with 8 positions matching TRBD2. Germline V lookup: CDR1 MGHRA, CDR2 YSYEKL. V dropped 1 base and J dropped 5; count of bases not matched to a gene: 10. The CDR3 extends over 16 amino acids. The CDR3 region is CASSQAGGPLSNEQYV. DNA of the CDR3: TGCGCCAGCAGCCAAGCGGGAGGGCCTCTCAGTAACGAGCAGTACGTC.

This clonotype appeared many times. The V gene is TRBV5-1, the J gene TRBJ2-5; D unresolved. The CDR3 contains 14 residues. The V gene lost 2 bases and the J gene lost 5 bases, with 13 bases spanning the gap. Germline assignment: CDR1 SGHRS and CDR2 YFSETQ. The CDR3 DNA is TGCGCCAGCAGCTTCTTTGAGAGTCGGGAGACCCAGTACTTC. Translating it yields CASSFFESRETQYF.

Only a few counts were recorded for this clonotype. The V call is TRBV2, the J call TRBJ2-2; D not resolved. Trimming left V 7 bases short and J 3 bases short, with 12 bases between. The CDR3 spans 14 residues. CDR1 SNHLY and CDR2 FYNNEI come from the germline V gene. CDR3 nucleotides: TGTGCCAGCAATCCCTTGGGCGACACCGGGGAGCTGTTTTTT. Protein: CASNPLGDTGELFF.

This chain links TRBV5-1 with TRBJ2-2, with 7 bases matching TRBD2. Germline V gene lookup returns CDR1 SGHRS and CDR2 YFSETQ. This CDR3 is built from 15 residues. J gave up 1 base and V 4 bases, and 4 bases lay outside the gene matches. The CDR3 bases are TGCGCCAGCAGCGTCTCTAGCGGGAACACCGGGGAGCTGTTTTTT. This translates into CASSVSSGNTGELFF.

This chain connects TRBV13 to TRBJ2-4, with D possibly TRBD2 on 5 matching bases. The CDR3 is made up of 17 amino acids. V was shortened by 5 bases and J by 0 bases, with 17 bases between the two germline ends. Looked up from germline, CDR1 is PRHDT and CDR2 is FYEKMQ (reference sequence). The CDR3 nucleotides read TGTGCCAGCAGCCCCTCTTCTAGCACGCTAGCCAAAAACATTCAGTACTTC. Translating gives CASSPSSSTLAKNIQYF.

The genes are TRBV7-9 and TRBJ2-5, with D maybe TRBD2 (5 bases). Germline-derived CDR1 and CDR2 are SEHNR and FQNEAQ (reference sequence). The CDR3 covers 11 residues. Trimming removed 10 bases from V and 3 bases from J, with 9 bases in between. Here the CDR3 reads CAKEREETQYF. DNA of the CDR3: TGTGCCAAAGAGAGGGAAGAGACCCAGTACTTC.

The chain uses TRBV7-9 and TRBJ1-1; the D is unclear. This CDR3 is built from 14 residues. The germline V and J ends were trimmed by 1 base and 8 bases, with 14 bases remaining between them. From germline, CDR1 is SEHNR and CDR2 FQNEAQ (reference sequence). CDR3 region: CASSLVERTLEAFF. For the CDR3, the DNA is TGTGCCAGCAGCTTAGTAGAACGGACTCTGGAAGCTTTCTTT.

This clonotype was seen only a few times. The rearrangement links TRBV5-1 to TRBJ2-2; 7 nucleotides line up with TRBD1. Germline V gives CDR1 SGHRS, CDR2 YFSETQ. The CDR3 has 15 residues. Unmatched junction bases numbered 7, after V lost 4 bases and J lost 4 bases. For the CDR3, the DNA is TGCGCCAGCAGCCCCGGGACAGTGTCCACCGGGGAGCTGTTTTTT. Translating gives CASSPGTVSTGELFF. The full variable domain, rest sourced from reference TRBV5-1 and TRBJ2-2, is KAGVTQTPRYLIKTRGQQVTLSCSPISGHRSVSWYQQTPGQGLQFLFEYFSETQRNKGNFPGRFSGRQFSNSRSEMNVSTLELGDSALYLCASSPGTVSTGELFFGEGSRLTVL.

This clonotype showed up just a few times. V usage is TRBV29-1 and J usage is TRBJ2-2; D may correspond to TRBD1 or TRBD2 (7 bases each). In germline, CDR1 is SQVTM, CDR2 ANQGSEA. V shed 7 bases and J shed 2 bases, with 14 bases lying between them. The CDR3 contains 14 residues. The CDR3 DNA sequence: TGCAGCGGCCAGGGGGGGATTAACACCGGGGAGCTGTTTTTT. It is translated as CSGQGGINTGELFF.

The rearrangement uses TRBV11-2 and TRBJ2-3; 12 bases align to TRBD2. Germline CDR1 is SGHAT and CDR2 is FQNNGV. The CDR3 sequence is 15 residues long. Losses at the gene ends were 3 bases for V and 4 bases for J; bases not matched to a gene: 2. CDR3 coding DNA: TGTGCCAGCAGCTTTTCTAGCGGGAGGGCAGATACGCAGTATTTT. This gives the protein CASSFSSGRADTQYF.

The chain links TRBV5-1 to TRBJ2-7; 10 nucleotides align to TRBD2. The V gene's germline CDR1 is SGHRS and CDR2 YFSETQ. With 0 bases clipped from V and 5 bases from J, the junction kept 5 bases outside the gene matches. The CDR3 runs 15 residues. The CDR3 loop is CASSLALAGAHEQYF. CDR3 coding DNA: TGCGCCAGCAGCTTGGCTCTAGCGGGAGCCCACGAGCAGTACTTC.

There are a few counts of this clonotype. This chain links TRBV20-1 with TRBJ1-3, with D perhaps matching TRBD1 (5 bases). Germline CDR1 reads DFQATT; CDR2 reads SNEGSKA (reference sequence). The CDR3 runs to 13 residues. V was trimmed by 6 bases and J by 2 bases, leaving 11 bases between them. The CDR3 nucleotides read TGCAGTGCAAGCGGGGGAACTGGAAACACCATATATTTT. Residues: CSASGGTGNTIYF.

This clonotype was counted ten times or more. The genes are TRBV12-3 or TRBV12-4 and TRBJ1-1; D may be TRBD1 (5 bases). The CDR3 sequence is 15 residues long. Trimming shortened V by 3 bases and J by 1 base, and 12 bases separated the two germline ends. CDR3 bases: TGTGCCAGCAGTTTGGGGGAAACAAGGAACACTGAAGCTTTCTTT. Protein sequence: CASSLGETRNTEAFF.

The chain combines TRBV10-3 with TRBJ2-7; 11 nucleotides agree with TRBD2. V was pared by 6 bases and J by 3 bases, with 4 bases of the junction left unmatched. Germline CDR1 and CDR2: ENHRY and SYGVKD. The CDR3 consists of 14 residues. CDR3 bases: TGTGCCATCAGCACTAGCGGGGGAAACTACGAGCAGTACTTC. This sequence encodes CAISTSGGNYEQYF.

This clonotype was observed a few times. The V gene is TRBV20-1, the J gene TRBJ2-1, with 8 nucleotides matching TRBD2. V lost 5 bases to trimming and J lost 4 bases; unmatched junction nucleotides: 10. Germline V gene data show CDR1 as DFQATT and CDR2 as SNEGSKA (reference sequence). The CDR3 covers 15 residues. CDR3 sequence: CSARPASGYYNEQFF. The CDR3 coding sequence is TGCAGTGCTCGACCGGCTAGCGGGTATTACAATGAGCAGTTCTTC.

This chain connects TRBV6-2 or TRBV6-3 to TRBJ2-3; D is uncertain. Germline CDR1 reads MNHEY; CDR2 reads SVGEGT. The CDR3 consists of 12 residues. V dropped 6 bases and J dropped 10 bases, with 14 bases sitting between them. This CDR3 is CASSAETRSQYF. The CDR3 coding sequence is TGTGCCAGCAGCGCCGAGACACGCTCGCAGTATTTT.

This clonotype was counted ten times or more. The chain employs TRBV12-3 or TRBV12-4 and TRBJ2-2; 7 bases map to TRBD2. Trimming took 5 bases from V and 5 from J; bases not matched to a gene: 11. This CDR3 comprises 16 residues. The CDR3 spells CASSPLPGAGTGELFF. DNA of the CDR3: TGTGCCAGCAGTCCCTTACCGGGAGCGGGGACCGGGGAGCTGTTTTTT.

A few counts support this clonotype. The chain is built from TRBV18 and TRBJ2-3, with TRBD2 matching 8 bases. CDR3 size: 14 residues. Germline V CDR1 and CDR2: KGHSH, LQKENI. Losses at the gene ends were 4 bases for V and 5 bases for J; bases not matched to a gene: 5. Here the CDR3 DNA reads TGTGCCAGCTCACGAGCGGGAGTAAGAGATACGCAGTATTTT. This translates into CASSRAGVRDTQYF.

This clonotype was counted at least ten times. The V and J genes are TRBV20-1 and TRBJ2-1; tentatively, D is TRBD1 or TRBD2 (6 bases each). Germline values: CDR1 DFQATT, CDR2 SNEGSKA (reference sequence). This CDR3 spans 16 amino acids. V dropped 5 bases and J dropped 5 bases, with 22 bases sitting between them. The CDR3 nucleotides read TGCAGTGCTGGGGAAGGGGGAGCGGGTATCGACAATGAGCAGTTCTTC. Protein product: CSAGEGGAGIDNEQFF.

This clonotype was observed a few times. J is TRBJ1-1 and V is TRBV3-1, with a weak D call TRBD1 (6 bases). This CDR3 spans 14 amino acids. V dropped 4 bases and J dropped 1 base, with 10 bases sitting between them. CDR1 is LGHDT, CDR2 YNNKEL, per germline (reference sequence). CDR3 bases: TGTGCCAGCAGCCGGATACAGGGGAACACTGAAGCTTTCTTT. Translation gives CASSRIQGNTEAFF.